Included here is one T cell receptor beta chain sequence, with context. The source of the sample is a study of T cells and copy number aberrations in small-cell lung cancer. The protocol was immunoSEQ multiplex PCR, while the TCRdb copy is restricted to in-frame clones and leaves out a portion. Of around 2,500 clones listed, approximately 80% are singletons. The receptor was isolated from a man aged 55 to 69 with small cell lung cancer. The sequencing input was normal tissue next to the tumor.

The CDR3 loop is CASSEGWSTEAFF. CDR3 in DNA: TGTGCCAGCAGTGAGGGGTGGAGCACTGAAGCTTTCTTT. The chain recombines TRBV25-1 with TRBJ1-1; no reliable D call. CDR3 length: 13 residues. Between the trimmed V and J ends, which lost 3 bases and 4 bases, there was a span of 9 bases. The germline V gene encodes CDR1 MGHDK and CDR2 SYGVNS.